Detailed here is one TCR beta chain. This sample was included in a study of T cell changes during pregnancy in multiple sclerosis. TCRdb's table, derived via immunoSEQ multiplex PCR, lists solely in-frame clones and lacks some. The sample has 110,000 or so clones; 80% to 95% are singletons. The CDR3 totals 12 residues. J lost 5 bases, V lost 7 bases, and 8 bases had no gene match. Germline CDR1 SQVTM, CDR2 ANQGSEA. The material was peripheral blood, obtained before pregnancy. The TCR was taken from a female donor with multiple sclerosis, enrolled in a pregnancy study. V gene TRBV29-1 combines with J gene TRBJ2-7; 7 nucleotides agree with TRBD2. CDR3 in amino acids: CSAGRGGHEQYF. The DNA of the CDR3 is TGCAGCGCGGGGAGGGGTGGCCACGAGCAGTACTTC.